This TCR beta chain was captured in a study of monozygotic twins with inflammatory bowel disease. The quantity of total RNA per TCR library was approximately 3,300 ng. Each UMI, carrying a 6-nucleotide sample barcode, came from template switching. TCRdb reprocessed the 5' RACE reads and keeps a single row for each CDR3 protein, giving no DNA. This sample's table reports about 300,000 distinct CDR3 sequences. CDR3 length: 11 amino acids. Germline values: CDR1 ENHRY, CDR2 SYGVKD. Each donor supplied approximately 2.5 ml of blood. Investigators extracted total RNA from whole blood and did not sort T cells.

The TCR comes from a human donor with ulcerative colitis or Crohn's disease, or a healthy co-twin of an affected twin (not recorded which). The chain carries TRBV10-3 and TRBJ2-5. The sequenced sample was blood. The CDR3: CAISEGETQYF.